This paragraph covers one T cell receptor beta chain sequence. The sample originates from a study of cytomegalovirus exposure and HLA in healthy donors. PCR primers comprised 60 Vbeta and 13 Jbeta primers. Authors' analysis steps: Counted up in a later analysis, unique TCR beta chains came to 65 million to 100 million, with around 11 million shared. Repertoires were generated with immunoSEQ multiplex PCR, while TCRdb's copy carries only in-frame clones and drops some. That table supplies the V and J calls and clone size; D and trimming were determined from the DNA. This sample yields nearly 70,000 clones, of which roughly 71% are seen a single time; roughly 11% belongs to the top ten. The CDR3 runs to 13 residues. Germline V gene sequence: CDR1 ENHRY, CDR2 SYGVKD. V was cut by 4 bases and J by 3 bases, with 7 bases left in between.

V usage is TRBV10-3 and J usage is TRBJ1-3; D is ambiguous. The sequence was obtained from a woman aged 60-75 years in good health and CMV-seropositive. Input material: PBMCs. The CDR3 DNA follows: TGTGCCATCAGTGCCGGCGGTGGAAACACCATATATTTT. Translating gives CAISAGGGNTIYF.